This passage covers 29 T cell receptor beta chains from one sample sequenced in a study of T cell responses to AZD1222 COVID-19 vaccine. The method was immunoSEQ multiplex PCR; TCRdb's version includes in-frame clones alone and lacks a portion of them. The repertoire holds 120,000 to 150,000 clones, with around 90% as singletons. The sequencing here drew on peripheral blood, taken 28 days after the second dose of the MenACWY control vaccine. Every receptor here comes from an adult who received the MenACWY meningococcal vaccine as a control.

Only one count was recorded for this clone. The J gene is TRBJ2-2, the V gene TRBV7-2, with TRBD1 matching 10 bases. V lost 5 bases, J lost 6 bases, and 9 bases stayed unmatched. CDR1 and CDR2 from the germline V gene are SGHTA and FQGNSA. The CDR3 has 16 residues. CDR3 sequence (DNA): TGTGCCAGCAGCATAAGACGGACAGGGGGACCCGGGGAGCTGTTTTTT. It is translated as CASSIRRTGGPGELFF.

The V and J genes are TRBV13 and TRBJ2-7, with D possibly TRBD2 on 6 matching bases. This CDR3 spans 18 amino acids. Between the trimmed V and J ends, which lost 1 base and 0 bases, there was a span of 19 bases. Per germline, CDR1 PRHDT and CDR2 FYEKMQ (reference sequence). CDR3 sequence: CASSLESGGGPGSYEQYF. The CDR3 coding sequence is TGTGCCAGCAGCTTAGAATCTGGAGGAGGGCCGGGCTCCTACGAGCAGTACTTC.

V and J are TRBV2 and TRBJ1-1; TRBD1 is a possible D gene (5 bases). Per the germline V gene, CDR1 is SNHLY and CDR2 is FYNNEI. CDR3 length: 15 residues. Trimming removed 5 bases at V and 4 bases at J, with 17 bases between. The CDR3 reads CASSRDVRGSTEAFF. In DNA form, the CDR3 reads TGTGCCAGCAGTCGAGACGTGAGGGGTTCCACTGAAGCTTTCTTT.

The chain recombines TRBV7-2 with TRBJ1-3; no reliable D call. Germline loops: CDR1 SGHTA, CDR2 FQGNSA. Trimming shortened V by 5 bases and J by 6 bases, and 17 bases separated the two germline ends. The CDR3 is 15 amino acids. The CDR3 DNA is TGTGCCAGCAGCCCTGCGCAGAAAAGACAAAACACCATATATTTT. It yields the protein CASSPAQKRQNTIYF.

V and J are TRBV28 and TRBJ1-1, with a possible D match to TRBD1 (5 bases). V lost 0 bases, J lost 1 base, and 9 bases lay in between. CDR1 and CDR2 (germline): MDHEN, SYDVKM. The CDR3 has 15 amino acids. The CDR3: CASSLWSGGNTEAFF. Written as DNA, the CDR3 is TGTGCCAGCAGTTTATGGTCCGGGGGGAACACTGAAGCTTTCTTT.

The chain carries TRBV18 and TRBJ2-7, with TRBD1 identical over 7 bases. CDR1 and CDR2 (germline): KGHSH, LQKENI. Germline trimming cut 1 base from V and 1 base from J; bases unmatched to any gene: 4. This CDR3 comprises 15 residues. The CDR3: CASSPRGGLSYEQYF. CDR3 coding DNA: TGTGCCAGCTCACCACGAGGGGGCCTTTCCTACGAGCAGTACTTC.

The chain combines TRBV6-2 or TRBV6-3 with TRBJ2-3; D perhaps matches TRBD1 (6 bases). The CDR3 consists of 14 residues. Germline V CDR1 and CDR2: MNHEY, SVGEGT. V gave up 3 bases and J gave up 4 bases, with 11 bases separating them. CDR3 bases: TGTGCCAGCAGTTATGAGGGGGTATCAGATACGCAGTATTTT. Protein product: CASSYEGVSDTQYF.

The chain recombines TRBV4-1 with TRBJ1-2; D is possibly TRBD1 (5 bases). This CDR3 has 16 amino acids. Germline assignment: CDR1 MGHRA and CDR2 YSYEKL. V lost 3 bases, J lost 6 bases, and 20 bases lay in between. The CDR3 sequence is CASSHGGQGILNGYTF. The DNA for the CDR3 is TGCGCCAGCAGCCATGGAGGGCAGGGAATATTGAATGGCTACACCTTC.

The chain carries TRBV19 and TRBJ1-6; D possibly corresponds to TRBD1 (5 bases). The CDR3 is made up of 18 amino acids. In germline, CDR1 is LNHDA, CDR2 SQIVND (reference sequence). The ends were cut back, 1 base at V and 5 bases at J, with 18 bases in the middle. CDR3 residues: CASSIGGMDTFHNSPLHF. CDR3 DNA: TGTGCCAGTAGTATAGGTGGTATGGACACCTTCCATAATTCACCCCTCCACTTT.

The rearrangement uses TRBV7-9 and TRBJ1-2; TRBD1 aligns across 8 bases. The CDR3 covers 15 residues. Germline V gives CDR1 SEHNR, CDR2 FQNEAQ (reference sequence). V lost 7 bases to trimming and J lost 6 bases; unmatched junction nucleotides: 13. CDR3 nucleotides: TGTGCCAGCAAAGTTCCTAGTCGGGACAGGAATGGCTACACCTTC. Amino acids: CASKVPSRDRNGYTF. The full variable domain, in which reference TRBV7-9 and TRBJ1-2 provide the parts outside the CDR3, is DTGVSQNPRHKITKRGQNVTFRCDPISEHNRLYWYRQTLGQGPEFLTYFQNEAQLEKSRLLSDRFSAERPKGSFSTLEIQRTEQGDSAMYLCASKVPSRDRNGYTFGSGTRLTVV.

The chain combines TRBV7-3 with TRBJ2-1, with TRBD2 matching 15 bases. Germline CDR1 is SGHTA and CDR2 is FQGTGA. Germline trimming cut 3 bases from V and 10 bases from J; bases unmatched to any gene: 4. The CDR3 runs to 15 residues. CDR3 residues: CASSLGTSGRNEQFF. In DNA form, the CDR3 reads TGTGCCAGCAGCTTGGGGACTAGCGGGAGGAACGAGCAGTTCTTC.

The chain carries TRBV6-4 and TRBJ2-7; D might be TRBD1 or TRBD2, each matching 6 bases. Germline V CDR1 and CDR2: MRHNA, SNTAGT. V lost 7 bases and J lost 2, with 15 bases in between. The CDR3 consists of 14 residues. The CDR3 loop reads CASICPGAPYEQYF. The CDR3 bases are TGTGCCAGCATCTGTCCGGGGGCCCCCTACGAGCAGTACTTC.

This clone occurred once. The gene calls are TRBV5-4 and TRBJ2-5; 12 bases fit TRBD2. This CDR3 is built from 14 residues. In germline, CDR1 is SGHNT, CDR2 YYREEE (reference sequence). V lost 8 bases to trimming and J lost 7 bases; unmatched junction nucleotides: 9. This CDR3 is CASRTSGVIGTQYF. The CDR3 bases are TGTGCCAGTAGGACTAGCGGGGTTATAGGGACCCAGTACTTC.

The chain combines TRBV19 with TRBJ2-4; 9 positions match TRBD1. CDR1 is LNHDA and CDR2 is SQIVND in the germline V gene (reference sequence). The J segment lost 7 bases and the V segment lost 6 bases, leaving 13 bases of the junction unmatched. This CDR3 has 16 amino acids. CDR3: CASSDPGQGRKNIQYF. CDR3 nucleotide sequence: TGTGCCAGTAGCGACCCAGGACAGGGGAGGAAGAACATTCAGTACTTC.

This clone was seen more than once but under ten times. V usage is TRBV3-1 (or the pseudogene TRBV3-2) and J usage is TRBJ2-2, with 8 bases matching TRBD2. Germline CDR1 and CDR2: LGHDT and YNNKEL (reference sequence). V was clipped by 3 bases and J by 0 bases; unmatched bases: 0. This CDR3 has 15 amino acids. The CDR3, as DNA: TGTGCCAGCAGCCAGGGACTAGCGAACACCGGGGAGCTGTTTTTT. It encodes CASSQGLANTGELFF.

J is TRBJ1-2 and V is TRBV9; maybe TRBD1 (5 bases). Between the trimmed V and J ends, which lost 0 bases and 4 bases, there was a span of 13 bases. Germline-derived CDR1 and CDR2 are SGDLS and YYNGEE. The CDR3 covers 15 residues. CDR3 nucleotide sequence: TGTGCCAGCAGCGTAGAAGACAGCTCCTTCTATGGCTACACCTTC. It encodes CASSVEDSSFYGYTF.

This clone was seen a single time. The chain uses TRBV7-2 and TRBJ1-1; weak D call: TRBD1 (6 bases). This CDR3 is 16 amino acids long. Trimming cost V 5 bases and J 4 bases, with 20 bases left between them. In germline, CDR1 is SGHTA, CDR2 FQGNSA. The CDR3 here is CASSASEWGRGTEAFF. CDR3 in DNA: TGTGCCAGCAGCGCCTCGGAGTGGGGGCGGGGCACTGAAGCTTTCTTT.

The CDR3 DNA is TGTGCCAGCCCCCCGCAGGCCGCGGCTTCGGGATACAATGAGCAGTTCTTC. It specifies CASPPQAAASGYNEQFF. V is TRBV28 and J is TRBJ2-1; D possibly corresponds to TRBD2 (5 bases). The CDR3 consists of 17 residues. The V end lost 8 bases, the J end lost 4 bases, and 24 bases lay between the germline ends. Per the germline V gene, CDR1 is MDHEN and CDR2 is SYDVKM.

The rearrangement uses TRBV11-2 and TRBJ1-1; tentatively, D is TRBD1 (5 bases). This CDR3 comprises 14 residues. Germline V CDR1 and CDR2: SGHAT, FQNNGV. V lost 4 bases to trimming and J lost 4 bases, with 13 bases between them. The CDR3 sequence: CASSSVRGTTEAFF. DNA for the CDR3: TGTGCCAGCAGCTCCGTGCGGGGGACCACTGAAGCTTTCTTT.

The chain has TRBV10-3 and TRBJ1-1, with D possibly TRBD1 on 6 matching bases. The germline V gene has CDR1 ENHRY and CDR2 SYGVKD. The CDR3 runs 13 residues. The V end was cut by 5 bases, the J end by 3 bases, with 10 bases between. This chain's CDR3 is CAISQGGDTEAFF. CDR3 sequence (DNA): TGTGCCATCAGTCAAGGGGGTGACACTGAAGCTTTCTTT.

The chain recombines TRBV6-5 with TRBJ2-7; D unresolved. CDR3 length: 13 amino acids. V was pared by 8 bases and J by 0 bases, with 11 bases between. Germline loops: CDR1 MNHEY, CDR2 SVGAGI. The CDR3, as DNA: TGTGCCAGCCAAACATCTAGCTCCTACGAGCAGTACTTC. Protein: CASQTSSSYEQYF.

This clone was seen only once. The V gene is TRBV4-1, the J gene TRBJ1-4; TRBD1 matches at 8 bases. The CDR3 covers 15 residues. In germline, CDR1 is MGHRA, CDR2 YSYEKL. V lost 1 base to trimming and J lost 5 bases; unmatched junction nucleotides: 3. DNA for the CDR3: TGCGCCAGCAGCCAAGCAAACAGGGGGAATGAAAAACTGTTTTTT. Protein: CASSQANRGNEKLFF.

The rearrangement uses TRBV5-1 and TRBJ2-7; 10 bases are a match to TRBD2. The CDR3 has 15 residues. Per germline, CDR1 SGHRS and CDR2 YFSETQ. After removal of 4 bases from V and 4 bases from J, the junction contained 8 bases not matched to a gene. The CDR3 DNA is TGCGCCAGCAGCCGGACTAGCGGAGACGGGTACGAGCAGTACTTC. Its translation is CASSRTSGDGYEQYF.

The J gene is TRBJ1-3, the V gene TRBV7-2; a possible D gene is TRBD1 (5 bases). CDR1 and CDR2 from the germline V gene are SGHTA and FQGNSA. The length of the CDR3 is 17 residues. Trimming stripped 0 bases from V and 0 bases from J, with 12 bases between. The CDR3 loop is CASSLAGAVNSGNTIYF. DNA of the CDR3: TGTGCCAGCAGCTTAGCCGGGGCAGTGAACTCTGGAAACACCATATATTTT. The variable domain in full, completed from reference TRBV7-2 and TRBJ1-3, reads GAGVSQSPSNKVTEKGKDVELRCDPISGHTALYWYRQSLGQGLEFLIYFQGNSAPDKSGLPSDRFSAERTGGSVSTLTIQRTQQEDSAVYLCASSLAGAVNSGNTIYFGEGSWLTVV.

This clone was seen more than once but under ten times. The chain couples TRBV23-1 to TRBJ1-6, with TRBD1 matching 7 bases. TRBV23-1 is filed as an ORF, its function uncertain. V lost 4 bases and J lost 7; bases outside the gene matches: 10. There are 16 residues in the CDR3. The CDR3 sequence is CASSRIRDRVNSPLHF. As DNA, the CDR3 is TGCGCCAGCAGTCGAATTAGAGACAGGGTCAATTCACCCCTCCACTTT.

This clone was counted only a few times. V gene TRBV7-9 combines with J gene TRBJ2-7, with TRBD2 matching 9 bases. V shed 1 base and J 4 bases; nucleotides not matched to a gene: 2. The CDR3 covers 14 residues. Germline assignment: CDR1 SEHNR and CDR2 FQNEAQ (reference sequence). The CDR3 region is CASSLVTSGYEQYF. The CDR3, as DNA: TGTGCCAGCAGCTTAGTGACTAGCGGATACGAGCAGTACTTC.

The CDR3 region is CASRIGGSHEQFF. The CDR3 bases are TGTGCCAGCAGGATTGGGGGGTCCCATGAGCAGTTCTTC. The rearrangement joins TRBV6-6 to TRBJ2-1, with D tentatively TRBD2 (6 bases). Germline-derived CDR1 and CDR2 are MNHNY and SVGAGI (reference sequence). V lost 6 bases and J lost 8, with 14 bases in between. The CDR3 consists of 13 residues.

The chain employs TRBV5-5 and TRBJ2-7; the D gene is possibly TRBD1 (6 bases). The CDR3 is made up of 15 amino acids. Trimming stripped 1 base from V and 5 bases from J, with 16 bases between. Looked up from germline, CDR1 is SGHKS and CDR2 is YYEKEE (reference sequence). The CDR3 is CASSLSSRGLNEQYF. CDR3 coding DNA: TGTGCCAGCAGCTTGTCTTCCAGGGGCCTTAACGAGCAGTACTTC. Drawing the rest from reference TRBV5-5 and TRBJ2-7, the complete variable domain is DAGVTQSPTHLIKTRGQQVTLRCSPISGHKSVSWYQQVLGQGPQFIFQYYEKEERGRGNFPDRFSARQFPNYSSELNVNALLLGDSALYLCASSLSSRGLNEQYFGPGTRLTVT.

The chain combines TRBV19 with TRBJ1-2, with D perhaps matching TRBD1 (5 bases). V gave up 5 bases and J gave up 3 bases, with 10 bases separating them. This CDR3 has 13 amino acids. From germline, CDR1 is LNHDA and CDR2 SQIVND (reference sequence). The CDR3 loop is CASSVQEYYGYTF. The CDR3 DNA follows: TGTGCCAGTAGTGTACAGGAGTACTATGGCTACACCTTC. Full variable domain (remainder filled in from reference TRBV19 and TRBJ1-2): DGGITQSPKYLFRKEGQNVTLSCEQNLNHDAMYWYRQDPGQGLRLIYYSQIVNDFQKGDIAEGYSVSREKKESFPLTVTSAQKNPTAFYLCASSVQEYYGYTFGSGTRLTVV.